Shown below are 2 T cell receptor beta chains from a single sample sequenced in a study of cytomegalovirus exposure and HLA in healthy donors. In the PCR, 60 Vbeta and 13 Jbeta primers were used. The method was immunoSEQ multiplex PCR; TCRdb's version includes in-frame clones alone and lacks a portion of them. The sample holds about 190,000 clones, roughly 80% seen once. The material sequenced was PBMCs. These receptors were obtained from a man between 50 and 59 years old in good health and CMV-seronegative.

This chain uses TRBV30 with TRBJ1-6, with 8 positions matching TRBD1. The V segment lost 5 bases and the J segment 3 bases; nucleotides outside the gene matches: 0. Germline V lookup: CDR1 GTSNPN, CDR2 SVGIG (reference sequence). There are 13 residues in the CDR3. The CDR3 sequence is CAWGQGYNSPLHF. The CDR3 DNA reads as TGTGCCTGGGGACAGGGCTATAATTCACCCCTCCACTTT.

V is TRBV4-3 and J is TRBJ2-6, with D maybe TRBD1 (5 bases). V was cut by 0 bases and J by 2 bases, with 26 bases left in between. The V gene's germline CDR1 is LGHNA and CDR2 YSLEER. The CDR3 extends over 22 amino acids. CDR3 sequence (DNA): TGCGCCAGCAGCCAAGAAGCCAGGGCCGCCGGGCAGTTGGTGACTGGGGCCAACGTCCTGACTTTC. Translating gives CASSQEARAAGQLVTGANVLTF.